Below, 26 T cell receptor beta chains from the same sample are listed, as sequenced in a study of CD8+ T cells in alopecia areata. Sample treatment: oral pan-JAK inhibitor, 5-10 mg twice daily. RNA was isolated and reverse transcribed to cDNA, the sequencing template. The data were produced by immunoSEQ multiplex PCR, yet TCRdb's version contains in-frame clones alone and is incomplete. The table includes 150,000 to 200,000 clones, roughly 64% detected once. The material sequenced was CD8+ T cells sorted from blood, taken at week 24, from a patient treated with tofacitinib. The receptors were gathered from a human donor with alopecia areata.

This sequence joins TRBV4-1 and TRBJ2-7; 9 nucleotides agree with TRBD2. Germline V gene data show CDR1 as MGHRA and CDR2 as YSYEKL. V shed 4 bases and J 1 base; nucleotides not matched to a gene: 5. This CDR3 spans 15 amino acids. The chain's CDR3 is CASSLRAGGSYEQYF. For the CDR3, the DNA is TGCGCCAGCAGCCTTAGAGCGGGGGGATCCTACGAGCAGTACTTC.

This sequence joins TRBV29-1 and TRBJ2-7; 12 bases are shared with TRBD2. Trimming cost V 5 bases and J 2 bases; bases outside gene matches: 7. The CDR3 totals 15 residues. Germline values: CDR1 SQVTM, CDR2 ANQGSEA. This CDR3 reads CSVQLGLAGTYEQYF. CDR3 coding DNA: TGCAGCGTTCAACTTGGACTAGCGGGGACCTACGAGCAGTACTTC.

V gene TRBV18 combines with J gene TRBJ2-3; D is possibly TRBD2 (6 bases). Trimming removed 6 bases at V and 0 bases at J, with 22 bases between. This CDR3 is built from 18 residues. CDR1 KGHSH and CDR2 LQKENI come from the germline V gene. The CDR3 DNA reads TGTGCCAGCTCCCACACAACCTTAGCGGCAAGTAGCACAGATACGCAGTATTTT. It encodes CASSHTTLAASSTDTQYF.

This clone turned up a few times. This chain links TRBV29-1 with TRBJ2-7; D may be TRBD1 (5 bases). The CDR3 contains 13 residues. Per the germline V gene, CDR1 is SQVTM and CDR2 is ANQGSEA. The germline V and J ends were trimmed by 6 bases and 0 bases, with 12 bases remaining between them. CDR3 DNA: TGCAGCGTCTCACAGGCCAGCTCCTACGAGCAGTACTTC. It yields the protein CSVSQASSYEQYF.

The chain combines TRBV29-1 with TRBJ2-7, with D possibly matching TRBD2 (6 bases). Germline-derived CDR1 and CDR2 are SQVTM and ANQGSEA. Deletions cut 7 bases from V and 0 bases from J, with 16 bases between. The CDR3 is 14 amino acids. The CDR3 nucleotides are TGCAGCGCCGAACAAGCGGGCAGCTCCTACGAGCAGTACTTC. Translated, it gives CSAEQAGSSYEQYF.

This chain connects TRBV6-6 to TRBJ2-1; no reliable D call. Trimming took off 0 bases at V and 7 bases at J, with 4 bases between the two ends. Germline lookup yields CDR1 MNHNY and CDR2 SVGAGI (reference sequence). CDR3 length: 12 amino acids. The CDR3, as DNA: TGTGCCAGCAGTTACTCGGGGAATGAGCAGTTCTTC. It yields the protein CASSYSGNEQFF.

The V and J genes are TRBV20-1 and TRBJ1-2; the D is unclear. Germline V gene data show CDR1 as DFQATT and CDR2 as SNEGSKA (reference sequence). This CDR3 has 11 amino acids. The CDR3 DNA sequence: TGCAGCCAGTTGGTTTCCTATGGCTACACCTTC. This encodes CSQLVSYGYTF.

In its sample, this clone was seen a few times. The chain joins TRBV6-6 to TRBJ1-4, with TRBD1 as a possible D gene (5 bases). Germline V lookup: CDR1 MNHNY, CDR2 SVGAGI (reference sequence). With 6 bases removed from V and 14 bases from J, the gap between germline ends came to 13 bases. The CDR3 is 11 residues long. This CDR3 is CASSFGAELFF. The CDR3 coding sequence is TGTGCCAGCAGCTTTGGGGCCGAGCTGTTTTTT.

The gene calls are TRBV2 and TRBJ2-5; D gene ambiguous. Germline V gene lookup returns CDR1 SNHLY and CDR2 FYNNEI. There are 16 residues in the CDR3. Trimming left V 3 bases short and J 5 bases short, with 19 bases between. The DNA of the CDR3 is TGTGCCAGCAGTGATCACAGTGGGGTACTCGGGGAGACCCAGTACTTC. Translating gives CASSDHSGVLGETQYF. The variable domain in full, completed from reference TRBV2 and TRBJ2-5, reads EPEVTQTPSHQVTQMGQEVILRCVPISNHLYFYWYRQILGQKVEFLVSFYNNEISEKSEIFDDQFSVERPDGSNFTLKIRSTKLEDSAMYFCASSDHSGVLGETQYFGPGTRLLVL.

This clone turned up a few times. The chain uses TRBV19 and TRBJ1-5; D unclear. The CDR3 loop spans 14 amino acids. Between the trimmed V and J ends, which lost 1 base and 1 base, there was a span of 5 bases. CDR1 LNHDA and CDR2 SQIVND come from the germline V gene (reference sequence). For the CDR3, the DNA is TGTGCCAGTAGTATAGGGCAGAGCAATCAGCCCCAGCATTTT. Protein: CASSIGQSNQPQHF.

In DNA form, the CDR3 reads TGTGCCAGCAGTGACCCCTACGAGCAGTACTTC. Encoded protein: CASSDPYEQYF. The chain is built from TRBV2 and TRBJ2-7; D uncertain. Trimming took off 3 bases at V and 2 bases at J, with 2 bases between the two ends. The germline gives CDR1 SNHLY, CDR2 FYNNEI. This CDR3 is built from 11 residues. Drawing the rest from reference TRBV2 and TRBJ2-7, the complete variable domain is EPEVTQTPSHQVTQMGQEVILRCVPISNHLYFYWYRQILGQKVEFLVSFYNNEISEKSEIFDDQFSVERPDGSNFTLKIRSTKLEDSAMYFCASSDPYEQYFGPGTRLTVT.

This clone was counted between two and nine times. This rearrangement joins TRBV23-1 to TRBJ1-5, with 9 bases aligning to TRBD1. TRBV23-1 carries the ORF label, with uncertain function. The CDR3 is 17 amino acids. The V gene end was trimmed by 3 bases and the J gene end by 3 bases; junction bases not matched to a gene: 9. The CDR3 spells CASSHSGQGTVNQPQHF. CDR3 sequence (DNA): TGCGCCAGCAGTCATTCGGGACAGGGAACGGTCAATCAGCCCCAGCATTTT.

The rearrangement joins TRBV4-1 to TRBJ2-1; TRBD1 aligns across 7 bases. The CDR3 consists of 12 residues. From germline, CDR1 is MGHRA and CDR2 YSYEKL. V was clipped by 6 bases and J by 4 bases; unmatched bases: 0. DNA for the CDR3: TGCGCCAGCAGGGACAGGTACAATGAGCAGTTCTTC. Protein: CASRDRYNEQFF.

The J gene is TRBJ1-2, the V gene TRBV4-1; no definite D call. CDR3 length: 16 residues. V was clipped by 0 bases and J by 4 bases, with 15 bases between them. Germline lookup yields CDR1 MGHRA and CDR2 YSYEKL. This CDR3 is CASSQEPGRRGYGYTF. The CDR3, as DNA: TGCGCCAGCAGCCAAGAACCCGGCAGGAGAGGCTATGGCTACACCTTC.

The chain employs TRBV5-6 and TRBJ2-1; no clear D. CDR3 length: 12 residues. With 4 bases removed from V and 9 bases from J, the gap between germline ends came to 11 bases. The germline V gene encodes CDR1 SGHDT and CDR2 YYEEEE. The CDR3 region is CASSALQSEQFF. CDR3 DNA sequence: TGTGCCAGCAGCGCCCTTCAATCTGAGCAGTTCTTC.

This rearrangement joins TRBV6-5 to TRBJ2-5, with 8 bases identical to TRBD2. The CDR3 runs to 15 residues. Germline CDR1 reads MNHEY; CDR2 reads SVGAGI. V lost 2 bases to trimming and J lost 5 bases; unmatched junction nucleotides: 7. CDR3 loop: CASSYPSGGGETQYF. Here the CDR3 DNA reads TGTGCCAGCAGTTACCCGAGCGGGGGTGGGGAGACCCAGTACTTC.

V gene TRBV7-9 combines with J gene TRBJ1-3; no clear D gene. Per the germline V gene, CDR1 is SEHNR and CDR2 is FQNEAQ (reference sequence). V was trimmed by 5 bases and J by 0 bases, leaving 14 bases between them. The CDR3 spans 16 residues. CDR3 sequence (DNA): TGTGCCAGCAGCCCGCCTGTCATGGTCTCTGGAAACACCATATATTTT. It encodes CASSPPVMVSGNTIYF.

This sequence joins TRBV7-9 and TRBJ2-7; 8 bases map to TRBD1. J gave up 2 bases and V 5 bases, and 5 bases lay outside the gene matches. The CDR3 is made up of 14 amino acids. CDR1 SEHNR and CDR2 FQNEAQ come from the germline V gene (reference sequence). In DNA, the CDR3 is TGTGCCAGCAGCCCACAGGGGGACCCCTACGAGCAGTACTTC. It encodes CASSPQGDPYEQYF.

The V and J genes are TRBV5-1 and TRBJ2-7; tentatively, D is TRBD2 (6 bases). The CDR3 runs to 11 residues. Per germline, CDR1 SGHRS and CDR2 YFSETQ. Trimming left V 2 bases short and J 7 bases short, with 7 bases between. The CDR3 loop is CASSFSGEQYF. Written as DNA, the CDR3 is TGCGCCAGCAGCTTTAGCGGAGAGCAGTACTTC. The full variable domain, rest sourced from reference TRBV5-1 and TRBJ2-7, is KAGVTQTPRYLIKTRGQQVTLSCSPISGHRSVSWYQQTPGQGLQFLFEYFSETQRNKGNFPGRFSGRQFSNSRSEMNVSTLELGDSALYLCASSFSGEQYFGPGTRLTVT.

The chain is built from TRBV13 and TRBJ1-1; 10 bases are shared with TRBD1. The V segment lost 4 bases and the J segment 11 bases; nucleotides outside the gene matches: 13. CDR3 size: 15 residues. CDR1 and CDR2 from the germline V gene are PRHDT and FYEKMQ (reference sequence). Written as DNA, the CDR3 is TGTGCCAGCAGCTCCGGGACAGGGGTCGAACCTGGCGCTTTCTTT. It codes for CASSSGTGVEPGAFF.

The V call is TRBV29-1, the J call TRBJ2-5; 8 nucleotides match TRBD1. The tail of the sequence fits TRBJ2-7 better, so the J call may be wrong. The CDR3 has 12 residues. The germline gives CDR1 SQVTM, CDR2 ANQGSEA. CDR3 sequence reads: CSAGGQPYEQYF. The CDR3 nucleotides are TGCAGCGCAGGGGGCCAACCCTACGAGCAGTACTTC.

The sample holds one count of this clone. The chain combines TRBV11-2 with TRBJ2-5, with a weak D call TRBD2 (5 bases). V lost 1 base and J 8 bases, leaving 17 bases between the germline ends. The CDR3 covers 15 residues. The germline CDR1 and CDR2 sequences are SGHAT and FQNNGV. The CDR3 reads CASSLVTSGPDTQYF. CDR3 nucleotides: TGTGCCAGCAGCTTAGTCACCAGCGGCCCCGATACCCAGTACTTC.

V gene TRBV5-1 combines with J gene TRBJ1-1, with 9 bases lining up with TRBD1. This CDR3 spans 15 amino acids. Germline-derived CDR1 and CDR2 are SGHRS and YFSETQ. With V trimmed by 0 bases and J by 4 bases, 4 bases remained unmatched. The CDR3 spells CASSLVTGQGTEAFF. In nucleotides, the CDR3 is TGCGCCAGCAGCTTGGTGACGGGACAGGGCACTGAAGCTTTCTTT.

V and J are TRBV7-2 and TRBJ1-2; D is ambiguous. Looked up from germline, CDR1 is SGHTA and CDR2 is FQGNSA. V was pared by 1 base and J by 2 bases, with 20 bases between. The CDR3 contains 18 residues. The CDR3 coding sequence is TGTGCCAGCAGCTTAGTGGTCGGTTACGGACCACTCAACTATGGCTACACCTTC. Protein: CASSLVVGYGPLNYGYTF.

The V call is TRBV7-8, the J call TRBJ2-7; D possibly corresponds to TRBD1 (5 bases). The CDR3 length is 14 residues. V was cut by 3 bases and J by 1 base, with 10 bases left in between. Germline V gene lookup returns CDR1 SGHVS and CDR2 FQNEAQ. The CDR3 sequence: CASSFLGVSYEQYF. For the CDR3, the DNA is TGTGCCAGCAGCTTTTTAGGGGTTTCCTACGAGCAGTACTTC.

The chain combines TRBV19 with TRBJ2-1; D is unclear. Germline CDR1 LNHDA, CDR2 SQIVND (reference sequence). The length of the CDR3 is 15 residues. The V gene lost 1 base and the J gene lost 2 bases, with 9 bases spanning the gap. The DNA of the CDR3 is TGTGCCAGTAGTATAGTTGGCGAAACCTACAATGAGCAGTTCTTC. Protein product: CASSIVGETYNEQFF.